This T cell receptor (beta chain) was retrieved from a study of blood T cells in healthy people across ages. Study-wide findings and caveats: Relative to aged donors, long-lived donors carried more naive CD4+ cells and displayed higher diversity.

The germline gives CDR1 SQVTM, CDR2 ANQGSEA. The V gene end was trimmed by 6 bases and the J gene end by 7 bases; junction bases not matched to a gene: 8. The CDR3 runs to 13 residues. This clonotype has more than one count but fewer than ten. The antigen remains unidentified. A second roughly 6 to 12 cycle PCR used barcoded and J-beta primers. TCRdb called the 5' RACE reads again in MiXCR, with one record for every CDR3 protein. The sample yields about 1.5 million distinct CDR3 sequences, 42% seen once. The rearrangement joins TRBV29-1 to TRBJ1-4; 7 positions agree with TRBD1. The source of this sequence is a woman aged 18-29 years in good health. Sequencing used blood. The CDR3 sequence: CSVTDREGEKLFF. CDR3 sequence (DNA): TGCAGCGTAACCGACAGGGAAGGTGAAAAACTGTTTTTT.